This T cell receptor (beta chain) was observed in a study of vaccination and CD4 T cells after COVID-19. Details on this clonotype: Its cognate antigen is unknown.

With the Oncomine TCR Beta short-read assay, DNA from cultured CD4+ T cells was sequenced. TCRdb used MiXCR to reprocess the PCR reads, holding one entry per CDR3 protein. The profile shows 7,000 or so distinct CDR3 sequences, around 70% of them singletons. As to treatment: roughly ten-day PBMC culture with coronavirus spike peptide pools or control peptides (ViraFEST assay). ViraFEST grew antigen-specific T cells using peptide pools, then sequenced TCRs. Sequences were obtained from CD4+ T cells from blood, cultured in vitro. This clonotype was obtained from a human donor who had recovered from COVID-19.

As DNA, the CDR3 is TGTGCCAGCAGAGACCGACAGGGTTCGACCACTGAAGCTTTCTTT. Translating it yields CASRDRQGSTTEAFF. J is TRBJ1-1 and V is TRBV25-1; 7 bases are a match to TRBD1. The V and J ends lost 6 bases and 4 bases, in that order; junction bases with no gene match: 11. This CDR3 comprises 15 residues. CDR1 is MGHDK and CDR2 is SYGVNS in the germline V gene. Using reference TRBV25-1 and TRBJ1-1 for the parts outside the CDR3, the full variable domain is EADIYQTPRYLVIGTGKKITLECSQTMGHDKMYWYQQDPGMELHLIHYSYGVNSTEKGDLSSESTVSRIRTEHFPLTLESARPSHTSQYLCASRDRQGSTTEAFFGQGTRLTVV.